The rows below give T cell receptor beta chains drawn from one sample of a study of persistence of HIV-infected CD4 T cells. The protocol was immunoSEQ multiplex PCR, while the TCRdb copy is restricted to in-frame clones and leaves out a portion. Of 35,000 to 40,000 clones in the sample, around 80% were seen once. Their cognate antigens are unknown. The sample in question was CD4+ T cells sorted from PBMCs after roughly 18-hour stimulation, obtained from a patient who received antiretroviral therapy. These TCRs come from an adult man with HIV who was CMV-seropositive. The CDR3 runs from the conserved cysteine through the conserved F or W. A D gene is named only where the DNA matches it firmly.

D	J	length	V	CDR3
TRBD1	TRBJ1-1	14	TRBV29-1	CSVVQGEVGTEAFF
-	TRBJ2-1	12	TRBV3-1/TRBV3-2	CASSRRGAEQFF
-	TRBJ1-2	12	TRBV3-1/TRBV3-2	CASSRANYGYTF
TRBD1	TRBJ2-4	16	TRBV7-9	CASSLAGQGVKNIQYF
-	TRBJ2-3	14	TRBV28	CASRLPSRGDTQYF
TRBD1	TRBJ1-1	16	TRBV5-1	CASSLEGGQGYTEAFF
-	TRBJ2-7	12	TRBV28	CASTLGGREQYF
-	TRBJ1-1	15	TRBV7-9	CASSFGGARGTEAFF
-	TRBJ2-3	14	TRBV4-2	CASSQVGSTDTQYF
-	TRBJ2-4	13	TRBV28	CASRAGSENIQYF
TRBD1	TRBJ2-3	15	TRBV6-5	CASRRGTGMGDTQYF
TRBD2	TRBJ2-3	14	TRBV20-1	CSASRGGYTDTQYF
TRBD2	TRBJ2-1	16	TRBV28	CASSLFASGTYNEQFF
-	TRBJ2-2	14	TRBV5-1	CASRWGQATGELFF
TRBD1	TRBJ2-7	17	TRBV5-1	CASSLTPTGGRRNEQYF
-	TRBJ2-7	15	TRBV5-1	CASSPTGSEFYEQYF
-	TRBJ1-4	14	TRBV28	CASSMGLSNEKLFF
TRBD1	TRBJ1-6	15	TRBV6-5	CASSSDRARNSPLHF